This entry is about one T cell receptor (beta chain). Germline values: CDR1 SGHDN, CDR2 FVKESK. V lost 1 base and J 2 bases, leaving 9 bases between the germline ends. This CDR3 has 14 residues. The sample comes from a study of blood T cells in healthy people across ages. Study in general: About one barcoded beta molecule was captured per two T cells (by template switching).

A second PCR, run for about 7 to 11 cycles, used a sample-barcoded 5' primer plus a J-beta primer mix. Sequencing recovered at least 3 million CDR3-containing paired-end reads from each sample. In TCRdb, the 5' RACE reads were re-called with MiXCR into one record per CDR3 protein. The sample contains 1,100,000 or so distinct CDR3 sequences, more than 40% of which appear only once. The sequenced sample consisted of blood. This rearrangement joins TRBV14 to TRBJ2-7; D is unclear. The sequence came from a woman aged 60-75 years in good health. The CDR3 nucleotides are TGTGCCAGCAGCCAAGTTCTATCACCCTACGAGCAGTACTTC. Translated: CASSQVLSPYEQYF.